The clone carrying this T cell receptor (beta chain) showed up just a few times. Its antigen remains unidentified. The data were taken from a study of T cells after yellow fever vaccination. Study outcomes and limitations: Clones that expanded after primary vaccination mostly reappeared after the booster (96% CD4, 70% to 90% CD8). It was a weaker secondary response, yet one that peaked faster, at day 5 versus 15.

The authors made TCR cDNA by 5'RACE template switching, adding a universal primer site and UMIs. A single record per CDR3 protein comes from TCRdb applying MiXCR to the 5' RACE reads. The table includes hundreds of thousands of distinct CDR3 sequences, about 14% detected once. The material was PBMCs, obtained on the day of the yellow fever booster vaccination. This receptor was taken from a man under 40 who received the YFV17D yellow fever vaccine.

CDR3 protein: CASSHRQGGEYF. The CDR3 DNA follows: TGTGCCAGCAGCCACCGACAGGGAGGGGAGTATTTT. The chain uses TRBV7-9 and TRBJ2-3; either TRBD1 or TRBD2 may supply D (7 bases each). CDR3 length equals 12 residues. The ends were cut back, 5 bases at V and 13 bases at J, with 16 bases in the middle. CDR1 is SEHNR, CDR2 FQNEAQ, per germline (reference sequence).